This T cell receptor beta chain was sequenced during a study of blood T cells in healthy people across ages. Study information: When template switching was applied, about one barcoded beta molecule was captured per two T cells. Study-wide findings and caveats: Reliance upon unsorted PBMCs precluded definitive naive versus antigen-experienced comparison. Per million T cells, TCR beta diversity dropped about linearly as age rose. The study lacked donor CMV status, which possibly confounded expanded clonotype changes.

Turning to this clonotype: The antigen remains unidentified.

For the second PCR, which ran for about 6 to 11 cycles, a sample-barcoded 5' primer and a J-beta primer mix were used. MiXCR, run by TCRdb on the 5' RACE reads, gives a single entry per CDR3 protein. The sample contains about 830,000 distinct CDR3 sequences, 58% of which appear only once. CDR3 length: 15 residues. Germline assignment: CDR1 LGHNA and CDR2 YNFKEQ. The source is a man between 25 and 39 years old in good health. The chain joins TRBV4-2 to TRBJ2-5; maybe TRBD2 (6 bases). The DNA end is a closer match to TRBJ2-7, so the J assignment may be wrong. The sample consisted of blood. The CDR3 is CASSQDRGGAYEQYF. The DNA for the CDR3 is TGTGCCAGCAGCCAAGATCGCGGAGGGGCCTACGAGCAGTACTTC.